What follows describes a single TCR beta chain. Its antigen has not been determined. Base-call qualities are not available, and no considerably larger clone is one nucleotide away. The sample's time point, from its label and the paper: about 28 days (+/-7) after the second vaccine dose. AZD1222 recipients whose second dose came at about 4 weeks and those whose second dose came at about 12 weeks were combined into one group, since spike-specific TCR depth and breadth did not differ between the two schedules. Vaccinee samples were obtained from the UK trials COV001 and COV002, which included a single-blind randomized controlled phase 2/3 trial of AZD1222 (ChAdOx1 nCoV-19) in healthy adults. Trial participant PBMC samples were collected at day 0 and day 28 after the second dose for TCRbeta chain sequencing. The data were obtained in a study of T cell responses to AZD1222 COVID-19 vaccine (dated by TCRdb to the early 2020s). At the level of the whole study: A total of 233 trial participants underwent TCR sequencing, of whom 207 had received two doses of AZD1222 and around 26 had received two doses of the MenACWY control vaccine. Trial participants were enrolled by age into 18-55, 56-69 and 70-plus year subgroups, with approximately 150, 30 and 60 TCR-sequenced participants respectively.

The CDR3 regions of human TCRbeta chains were analyzed by immunosequencing. On the authors' methods: Repertoire TCRs were matched against a reference library of SARS-CoV-2-specific TCRs generated with the MIRA antigen-specificity platform. Breadth meant the fraction of unique TCRs that were SARS-CoV-2-associated, whereas depth meant the fraction of total T cells that were SARS-CoV-2-associated. Using the MIRA data, every spike-specific TCR was mapped to the spike region that the TCR reacted to and assigned to either a CD4 or a CD8 class. Log10-transformed breadth and depth values were compared by one-way ANOVA with Sidak's multiple comparisons tests. In TCRdb, the immuneACCESS table is reduced to in-frame sequences with V and J assigned. These tables do not hold every clone; where another copy was compared, an unresolved V gene accounts for under half, and the others remain unexplained. D and trimming come from the DNA, and the V and J calls and clone size come from that table. For this sample there are 160,000 or so clones; over 75% appear just once. The top ten clones comprise about 4.5% of the sample.

Findings and caveats that apply to the study as a whole: The 56-69-year group was small, and its depth increase did not reach significance, likely because of low power. CD4 TCRs associated with the vaccine covered the entire spike protein, and the dominant responses were in regions 160-218 and 743-854. Most participants were white British and females outnumbered males, and the authors suggested that clonal diversity may have been underestimated. Because no day 14 peak-response samples were available, the repertoires could be characterized only after the peak T cell response. A significant rise in spike-specific TCR breadth and depth was observed after two AZD1222 doses relative to day 0 and relative to MenACWY recipients. Nearly half of unique spike-specific TCRs reportedly recognized epitopes outside regions mutated in the B.1.351 and B.1.1.7 variants. Conclusions about previously exposed vaccinees were limited because only 6 or 7 AZD1222 recipients were SARS-CoV-2 seropositive at baseline.

This clonotype originated in an adult who received the AZD1222 COVID-19 vaccine. The sample consisted of peripheral blood, taken 28 days after the second AZD1222 dose.

The encoded CDR3 is CASSGDRVGYGYTF. The DNA is TGTGCCAGCAGCGGGGACAGGGTCGGCTATGGCTACACCTTC. Here the chain combines TRBV7-8 and TRBJ1-2, and 9 junctional nucleotides match TRBD1. V ends up 5 bases short and J 4 bases short, with an unmatched junction base count of 5. The germline V gene encodes CDR1 SGHVS and CDR2 FQNEAQ. The CDR3 spans 14 residues, from the cysteine through the phenylalanine. Just CDR3 DNA is preserved here, 42 bases in frame from base 1. Where the CDR3 stops, the reference TRBV7-8 and TRBJ1-2 genes take over; the full variable domain is GAGVSQSPRYKVAKRGQDVALRCDPISGHVSLFWYQQALGQGPEFLTYFQNEAQLDKSGLPSDRFFAERPEGSVSTLKIQRTQQEDSAVYLCASSGDRVGYGYTFGSGTRLTVV.